The clone carrying this T cell receptor (beta chain) has a handful of counts. The CDR3 has 14 residues. Germline V gene data show CDR1 as KGHDR and CDR2 as SFDVKD. V dropped 4 bases and J dropped 6 bases, with 14 bases sitting between them. The data belong to a study of blood T cell repertoires in COVID-19. For the study at large: The analysed material was cDNA or gDNA that came from T cells, B-cell-depleted T cells, or PBMCs.

Profiled with immunoSEQ multiplex PCR; TCRdb holds only in-frame clones, not every one. This sample has more than 250,000 clones, with approximately 86% found just once. The receptor comes from a woman between 18 and 29 years old who had recovered from COVID-19. Sequences were obtained from PBMCs or T cells enriched from blood (not recorded which). The chain combines TRBV24-1 with TRBJ1-2, with D possibly TRBD1 on 6 matching bases. The CDR3 DNA reads as TGTGCCACCAGTGAACAGGGTGGTTATGATGGCTACACCTTC. Its protein product is CATSEQGGYDGYTF.